Described below is a single T cell receptor (beta chain) sequence and its context. Its antigen remains unidentified. This entry is derived from a study of CD8+ T cells in alopecia areata. General study points: Patients shared TCRs less clearly than mice did, possibly for HLA-related reasons. It was lesional scalp, especially alopecia totalis/universalis, that showed higher clonality than normal scalp.

Extracted RNA was reverse transcribed into cDNA, the sequencing template. Measured with immunoSEQ multiplex PCR; TCRdb has only the in-frame clones, and not every one. The sample includes under 250,000 clones, more than 55% of them seen just once. Starting from PBMCs, sorting isolated CD4+ and CD8+ T cells. V lost 3 bases and J 7 bases, leaving 10 bases between the germline ends. The CDR3 length is 13 residues. Germline V CDR1 and CDR2: LNHDA, SQIVND (reference sequence). The clonotype originates from a human donor in good health. Sequenced sample: CD8+ T cells sorted from blood. The chain recombines TRBV19 with TRBJ1-5; no firm D call. The CDR3, as DNA: TGTGCCAGTAGTATCATGGGTGGGCAGCCCCAGCATTTT. Translating gives CASSIMGGQPQHF.